This T cell receptor beta chain comes out of a study of Tregs in tolerant kidney transplant recipients (dated by TCRdb to about 2019). Describing the broader study: The transplants used related donors along with nonmyeloablative bone marrow transplantation, and in the human trials mixed chimerism was transient. The study used TCRbeta sequencing to identify donor-specific regulatory T cells before combined kidney and bone marrow transplantation, then tracked those cells after transplant.

This clone was seen a single time. Its antigen is currently not known. No base qualities exist here, and no much larger clone lies one base off it. For TCRbeta CDR3 sequencing, genomic DNA was extracted from sorted cells using the QIAGEN DNeasy Blood and Tissue Kit. High-throughput TCRbeta CDR3 sequencing, including PCR amplification with bias correction and internal controls, was performed commercially through immunoSEQ. The original methods were these. Unique productive TCRbeta sequences were defined by CDR3 nucleotide sequence where primers matched, and otherwise by CDR3 amino acid sequence together with Vbeta and Jbeta genes. As a correction for sorting error, sequences shared between sorted populations at a frequency ratio of 2:1 or less were discarded, and the remaining shared sequences were assigned to the higher population. A sequence counted as donor-reactive if, in CFSE-low cells, the sequence had a frequency of at least 0.01% and was expanded at least 5-fold compared with unstimulated cells. Jensen-Shannon divergence, calculated on the top 100 TCRbeta sequences ranked by frequency, was used to quantify repertoire divergence. For samples with multiple sequencing runs, sorting error was corrected separately for each run before the runs were pooled. This immuneACCESS table, as held by TCRdb, lists in-frame sequences with V and J called but not all clones. Of the missing ones, under half trace to an unresolved V gene in checked studies; the others have no known cause. That table is the source of V, J and clone size, and D and trimming were worked out from the DNA. The sample records around 74,000 clones, 95% to 98% of which are singletons. The ten biggest clones cover approximately 0.56% of the sample.

The sample's time point, from its label and the paper: blood sample drawn before combined kidney and bone marrow transplant. Thawed PBMCs were FACS-sorted into unstimulated Tregs (CD4+CD25+CD127-), CD4+ non-Tregs (CD4+CD25-), CD4 cells and CD8 cells. The patients were a handful of recipients of combined kidney and bone marrow transplants from the ITN036ST trial, and samples were available only for these trial subjects. Healthy control blood was processed by Ficoll density gradient to PBMCs and cryopreserved; patient PBMCs were collected before and after transplant. Paper-wide results and their limitations: In tolerant patients, the expansion of donor-specific Tregs was greater than global Treg expansion, suggesting that the expansion was antigen-driven rather than nonspecific. Because only a small number of patients were included, the study had limitations, and the results will need to be validated in larger populations as well as under other immunosuppression protocols. Biological reproducibility was not directly addressed, though technical replication error appeared minimal. Expanding Tregs with activated donor B cells appeared to identify the most biologically relevant and donor-specific TCRbeta repertoire. For some patients the PCR primers changed over time, which made it impossible to compare the samples from those patients at the nucleotide level.

The sequence came from a human donor who received a combined kidney and bone marrow transplant. Sequenced material: CD4+ T cells from blood, taken before the transplant.

The CDR3 corresponds to CASSTPGQGAVGELFF. Here is the DNA: TGTGCCAGCAGCACCCCGGGACAGGGAGCAGTCGGGGAGCTGTTTTTT. This receptor chain uses TRBV9 and TRBJ2-2, and 9 junction bases match TRBD1. The CDR3 has 16 amino acids, counting the end cysteine and phenylalanine. Just the 48-base CDR3 DNA is kept, in frame starting at base 1. Trimming removed 4 bases from V and 7 bases from J; the gene matches leave 11 bases unexplained. The germline V gene provides CDR1 SGDLS and CDR2 YYNGEE.